The rows below give T cell receptor beta chains drawn from one sample of a study of cytomegalovirus exposure and HLA in healthy donors. Only in-frame clones appear in the TCRdb table, and some are missing; sequencing was by immunoSEQ multiplex PCR. The top ten clones hold approximately 0.39% of a sample with about 200,000 clones, 70% to 80% of them seen once. Sequenced: PBMCs. The receptor set was obtained from a male donor in good health and CMV-seropositive. The CDR3 runs from the conserved cysteine through the conserved F or W. The D gene is left open where the match is weak. Only some rows state a clone size, as once, few, many or a class for expanded clones.

d_gene: -
len: 14
j_gene: TRBJ1-3
v_gene: TRBV9
abundance: once
CDR3nt: TGTGCCAGCAGCGTCCGGGTGTCTGGAAACACCATATATTTT
CDR3aa: CASSVRVSGNTIYF

d_gene: -
len: 13
j_gene: TRBJ1-5
v_gene: TRBV18
abundance: -
CDR3nt: TGTGCCAGCTCACTGGGGACTTATCAGCCCCAGCATTTT
CDR3aa: CASSLGTYQPQHF

d_gene: -
len: 15
j_gene: TRBJ1-3
v_gene: TRBV4-2
abundance: -
CDR3nt: TGTGCCAGCAGCCAAGAGGAGACGGTTCGAAACACCATATATTTT
CDR3aa: CASSQEETVRNTIYF

d_gene: TRBD1
len: 13
j_gene: TRBJ1-1
v_gene: TRBV4-1
abundance: -
CDR3nt: TGCGCCAGCAGCCAAGATAACAGGGGAGAAGCTTTCTTT
CDR3aa: CASSQDNRGEAFF

d_gene: TRBD2
len: 17
j_gene: TRBJ2-3
v_gene: TRBV7-2
abundance: -
CDR3nt: TGTGCCAGCAGCTTAGCGGGTAGCGGGACAATCCCAGATACGCAGTATTTT
CDR3aa: CASSLAGSGTIPDTQYF

d_gene: -
len: 15
j_gene: TRBJ2-5
v_gene: TRBV27
abundance: -
CDR3nt: TGTGCCAGCAGTTTATCCGGGACTGTTCAAGAGACCCAGTACTTC
CDR3aa: CASSLSGTVQETQYF

d_gene: -
len: 14
j_gene: TRBJ1-1
v_gene: TRBV30
abundance: -
CDR3nt: TGTGCCTGGAGTGTATTGGCAGGGAACACTGAAGCTTTCTTT
CDR3aa: CAWSVLAGNTEAFF

d_gene: -
len: 12
j_gene: TRBJ2-1
v_gene: TRBV9
abundance: -
CDR3nt: TGTGCCAGCAGCGTACAGGTCGATGAGCAGTTCTTC
CDR3aa: CASSVQVDEQFF

d_gene: -
len: 15
j_gene: TRBJ1-5
v_gene: TRBV7-2
abundance: few
CDR3nt: TGTGCCAGCAGAACTACAGGGCACAGCAATCAGCCCCAGCATTTT
CDR3aa: CASRTTGHSNQPQHF

d_gene: -
len: 13
j_gene: TRBJ2-1
v_gene: TRBV5-6
abundance: -
CDR3nt: TGTGCCAGCAAACCGGACTTTACTCATGAGCAGTTCTTC
CDR3aa: CASKPDFTHEQFF

d_gene: -
len: 11
j_gene: TRBJ2-1
v_gene: TRBV2
abundance: -
CDR3nt: TGTGCCTTAAGGCGGTACAATGAGCAGTTCTTC
CDR3aa: CALRRYNEQFF

d_gene: TRBD2
len: 14
j_gene: TRBJ2-7
v_gene: TRBV7-2
abundance: -
CDR3nt: TGTGCCAGCAGCTTCGGGGGAGGGGTCTACGAGCAGTACTTC
CDR3aa: CASSFGGGVYEQYF

d_gene: TRBD2
len: 17
j_gene: TRBJ2-3
v_gene: TRBV7-2
abundance: -
CDR3nt: TGTGCCAGCAGCTTAGGGACTAGCGGGAGTGGGACAGATACGCAGTATTTT
CDR3aa: CASSLGTSGSGTDTQYF

d_gene: TRBD2
len: 11
j_gene: TRBJ2-3
v_gene: TRBV7-3
abundance: -
CDR3nt: TGTGCCAGCGGGAGCGGGAGTGGGCAGTATTTT
CDR3aa: CASGSGSGQYF

d_gene: -
len: 13
j_gene: TRBJ1-1
v_gene: TRBV5-1
abundance: -
CDR3nt: TGCGCCAGCAGCTTGGTAGTTCACACTGAAGCTTTCTTT
CDR3aa: CASSLVVHTEAFF

d_gene: -
len: 14
j_gene: TRBJ2-5
v_gene: TRBV4-1
abundance: -
CDR3nt: TGCGCCAGCAGCCCCCAAACTGGGGGGGAGACCCAGTACTTC
CDR3aa: CASSPQTGGETQYF

d_gene: -
len: 12
j_gene: TRBJ1-1
v_gene: TRBV5-1
abundance: -
CDR3nt: TGCGCCAGCAGCTGGATGCAGGGTGAAGCTTTCTTT
CDR3aa: CASSWMQGEAFF

d_gene: TRBD2
len: 16
j_gene: TRBJ2-3
v_gene: TRBV7-8
abundance: -
CDR3nt: TGTGCCAGCAGCCAGCGGAGCGGGGGGGCCACAGATACGCAGTATTTT
CDR3aa: CASSQRSGGATDTQYF

d_gene: -
len: 14
j_gene: TRBJ1-1
v_gene: TRBV4-2
abundance: -
CDR3nt: TGTGCCAGCAGCCCATCGAACGGGGGCACTGAAGCTTTCTTT
CDR3aa: CASSPSNGGTEAFF

d_gene: -
len: 15
j_gene: TRBJ1-5
v_gene: TRBV7-2
abundance: -
CDR3nt: TGCGCCAGCAGCCCTTCGGGGGGGTTAAATCAGCCCCAGCATTTT
CDR3aa: CASSPSGGLNQPQHF

d_gene: TRBD1
len: 17
j_gene: TRBJ1-5
v_gene: TRBV4-1
abundance: -
CDR3nt: TGCGCCAGCAGCCAAGGTCAACAGGGGGGAAGCAATCAGCCCCAGCATTTT
CDR3aa: CASSQGQQGGSNQPQHF

d_gene: -
len: 13
j_gene: TRBJ1-1
v_gene: TRBV7-9
abundance: few
CDR3nt: TGTTCCAGCAGCTTAGAAGTCGGGACTGAAGCTTTCTTT
CDR3aa: CSSSLEVGTEAFF

d_gene: -
len: 12
j_gene: TRBJ1-4
v_gene: TRBV5-8
abundance: -
CDR3nt: TGTGCCAGCAGCAGCTTAGTCGAAAAACTGTTTTTT
CDR3aa: CASSSLVEKLFF

d_gene: TRBD1
len: 14
j_gene: TRBJ2-7
v_gene: TRBV27
abundance: few
CDR3nt: TGTGCCAGCAGCGCCGACAGGGGTGTCTACGAGCAGTACTTC
CDR3aa: CASSADRGVYEQYF

d_gene: -
len: 15
j_gene: TRBJ2-5
v_gene: TRBV5-6
abundance: -
CDR3nt: TGTGCCAGCAGTTTCACTGGAGTCCCCCAAGAGACCCAGTACTTC
CDR3aa: CASSFTGVPQETQYF

d_gene: -
len: 16
j_gene: TRBJ1-1
v_gene: TRBV19
abundance: -
CDR3nt: TGTGCCAGTAGTATTGGGCAGGGAGGTCGCAACACTGAAGCTTTCTTT
CDR3aa: CASSIGQGGRNTEAFF

d_gene: -
len: 13
j_gene: TRBJ2-2
v_gene: TRBV6-1
abundance: -
CDR3nt: TGTGCAGAAAAACAGTCTAACACCGGGGAGCTGTTTTTT
CDR3aa: CAEKQSNTGELFF

d_gene: -
len: 14
j_gene: TRBJ1-5
v_gene: TRBV10-3
abundance: -
CDR3nt: TGTGCCATCAGTGAGCGGGGGAGTTCTCAGCCCCAGCATTTT
CDR3aa: CAISERGSSQPQHF

d_gene: TRBD1
len: 15
j_gene: TRBJ2-1
v_gene: TRBV25-1
abundance: -
CDR3nt: TGTGCCAGCAGTGAATATTTCCCAGGGGGCAATGAGCAGTTCTTC
CDR3aa: CASSEYFPGGNEQFF

d_gene: -
len: 16
j_gene: TRBJ2-1
v_gene: TRBV28
abundance: -
CDR3nt: TGTGCCAGCAGTTTACTACGGGAGAGGTCCTACAATGAGCAGTTCTTC
CDR3aa: CASSLLRERSYNEQFF

d_gene: TRBD1
len: 14
j_gene: TRBJ2-7
v_gene: TRBV11-2
abundance: -
CDR3nt: TGTGCCAGCAGCATATCGGGACAGGGGGACGAGCAGTACTTC
CDR3aa: CASSISGQGDEQYF

d_gene: TRBD2
len: 15
j_gene: TRBJ2-3
v_gene: TRBV11-1
abundance: -
CDR3nt: TGTGCCAGCAGCCGAAAGCGGGAAAGCACAGATACGCAGTATTTT
CDR3aa: CASSRKRESTDTQYF

d_gene: -
len: 14
j_gene: TRBJ2-7
v_gene: TRBV18
abundance: -
CDR3nt: TGTGCCAGCTCACTTCAGGAGGGAATCTACGAGCAGTACTTC
CDR3aa: CASSLQEGIYEQYF

d_gene: -
len: 12
j_gene: TRBJ2-7
v_gene: TRBV6-5
abundance: -
CDR3nt: TGTGCCAGCTCCCCAGGGAGGTACGAGCAGTACTTC
CDR3aa: CASSPGRYEQYF

d_gene: TRBD1
len: 13
j_gene: TRBJ2-5
v_gene: TRBV2
abundance: -
CDR3nt: TGTGCCAGTAGGACAGGGGGTGCAGAGACCCAGTACTTC
CDR3aa: CASRTGGAETQYF

d_gene: -
len: 14
j_gene: TRBJ2-7
v_gene: TRBV7-7
abundance: few
CDR3nt: TGTGCCAGCAGCCAAGACCTGGACTCCTACGAGCAGTACTTC
CDR3aa: CASSQDLDSYEQYF

d_gene: TRBD1
len: 15
j_gene: TRBJ1-2
v_gene: TRBV7-2
abundance: -
CDR3nt: TGTGCCAGCAGCTTAGGATTGACAGGGGAATATGGCTACACCTTC
CDR3aa: CASSLGLTGEYGYTF

d_gene: -
len: 14
j_gene: TRBJ1-6
v_gene: TRBV4-3
abundance: -
CDR3nt: TGCGCCAGCAGCTCCGGGTCCTTGGATTCACCCCTCCACTTT
CDR3aa: CASSSGSLDSPLHF

d_gene: TRBD2
len: 14
j_gene: TRBJ2-3
v_gene: TRBV2
abundance: -
CDR3nt: TGTGCCAGCGCGGCGGGGGGGCCCACAGATACGCAGTATTTT
CDR3aa: CASAAGGPTDTQYF

d_gene: TRBD2
len: 16
j_gene: TRBJ2-7
v_gene: TRBV19
abundance: few
CDR3nt: TGTGCCAGTAGTATCGTAGGGGTAGCGGGACGGAGAGAGCAGTACTTC
CDR3aa: CASSIVGVAGRREQYF

d_gene: TRBD2
len: 14
j_gene: TRBJ2-5
v_gene: TRBV7-2
abundance: -
CDR3nt: TGTGCCAGCAGCTTAGGGCTAGCGGGAGGCGCCCAGTACTTC
CDR3aa: CASSLGLAGGAQYF

d_gene: -
len: 14
j_gene: TRBJ2-5
v_gene: TRBV29-1
abundance: -
CDR3nt: TGCAGCGTTGAATCCCAAGGGAGGAGGGAGACCCAGTACTTC
CDR3aa: CSVESQGRRETQYF

d_gene: -
len: 16
j_gene: TRBJ1-3
v_gene: TRBV7-2
abundance: -
CDR3nt: TGTGCCAGCAGCCCACAGTGGAGGGCGACGGGAAACACCATATATTTT
CDR3aa: CASSPQWRATGNTIYF

d_gene: -
len: 15
j_gene: TRBJ2-2
v_gene: TRBV5-1
abundance: -
CDR3nt: TGCGCCAGCAGCTTACCCGGGTCCGGCACCGGGGAGCTGTTTTTT
CDR3aa: CASSLPGSGTGELFF